A few counts support the clone carrying this T cell receptor beta chain. What it binds is unknown. The entry originates in a study of T-cell memory formation after mild COVID-19. TCRdb itself ran the 5' RACE reads through MiXCR, one entry per CDR3 protein. The sample consists of hundreds of thousands of distinct CDR3 sequences, about an eighth of them appearing once. Findings and caveats of the study: There was a balanced CD4/CD8 profile in clones contracting day 15 to 85, and later expanders leaned CD4+.

Source material: PBMCs or a T cell subset sorted from them (not recorded which). The receptor comes from a man aged 18 to 30 who had mild COVID-19 (a few samples of this study predate the infection). Cell type and time point are not known.

CDR3 amino acids: CASSQRDRGNTEAFF. CDR3 nucleotide sequence: TGTGCCAGCAGCCAGAGGGACAGGGGGAACACTGAAGCTTTCTTT. J is TRBJ1-1 and V is TRBV3-1; TRBD1 matches 10 bases. This CDR3 is 15 amino acids long. V dropped 3 bases and J dropped 1; count of bases not matched to a gene: 2. The germline gives CDR1 LGHDT, CDR2 YNNKEL (reference sequence). Combining the CDR3 with reference TRBV3-1 and TRBJ1-1 gives the whole variable domain DTAVSQTPKYLVTQMGNDKSIKCEQNLGHDTMYWYKQDSKKFLKIMFSYNNKELIINETVPNRFSPKSPDKAHLNLHINSLELGDSAVYFCASSQRDRGNTEAFFGQGTRLTVV.